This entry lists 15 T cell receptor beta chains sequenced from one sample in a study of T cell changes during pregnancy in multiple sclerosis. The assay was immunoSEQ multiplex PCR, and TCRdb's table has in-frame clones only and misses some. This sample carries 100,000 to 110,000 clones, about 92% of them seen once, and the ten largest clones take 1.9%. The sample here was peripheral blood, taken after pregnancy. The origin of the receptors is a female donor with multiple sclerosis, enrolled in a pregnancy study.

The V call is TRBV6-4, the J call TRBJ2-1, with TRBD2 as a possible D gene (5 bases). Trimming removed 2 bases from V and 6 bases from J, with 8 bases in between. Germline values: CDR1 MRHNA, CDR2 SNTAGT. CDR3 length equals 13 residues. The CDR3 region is CASSDNGINEQFF. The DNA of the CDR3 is TGTGCCAGCAGTGACAACGGGATCAATGAGCAGTTCTTC.

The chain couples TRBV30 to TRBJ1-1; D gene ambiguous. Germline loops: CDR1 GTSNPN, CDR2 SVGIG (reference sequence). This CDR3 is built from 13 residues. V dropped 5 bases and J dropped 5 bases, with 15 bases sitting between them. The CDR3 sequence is CAWLETVGTEAFF. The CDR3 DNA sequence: TGTGCCTGGTTGGAAACAGTGGGTACTGAAGCTTTCTTT.

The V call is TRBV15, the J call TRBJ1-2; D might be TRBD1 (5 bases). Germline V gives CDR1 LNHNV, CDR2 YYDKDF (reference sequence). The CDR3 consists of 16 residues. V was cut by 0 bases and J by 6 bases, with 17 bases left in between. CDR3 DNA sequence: TGTGCCACCAGCAGAGATTTTGGGGGGAAAAGGAATGGCTACACCTTC. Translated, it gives CATSRDFGGKRNGYTF.

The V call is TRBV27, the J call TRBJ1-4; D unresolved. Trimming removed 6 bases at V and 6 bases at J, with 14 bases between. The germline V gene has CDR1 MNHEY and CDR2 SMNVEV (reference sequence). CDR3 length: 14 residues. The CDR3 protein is CASRLRGSYEKLFF. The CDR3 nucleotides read TGTGCCAGCAGACTCCGGGGTAGTTATGAAAAACTGTTTTTT.

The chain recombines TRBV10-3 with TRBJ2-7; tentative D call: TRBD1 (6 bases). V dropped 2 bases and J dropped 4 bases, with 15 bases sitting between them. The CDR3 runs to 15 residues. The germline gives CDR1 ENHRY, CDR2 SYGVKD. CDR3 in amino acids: CAISEGTPPFYEQYF. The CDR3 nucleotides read TGTGCCATCAGTGAGGGGACACCCCCTTTTTACGAGCAGTACTTC.

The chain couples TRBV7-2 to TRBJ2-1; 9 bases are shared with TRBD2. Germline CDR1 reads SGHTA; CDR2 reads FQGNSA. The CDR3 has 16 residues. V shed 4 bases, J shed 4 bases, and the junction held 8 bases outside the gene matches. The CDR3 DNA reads TGTGCCAGCAGCTCACAGTTAGCGGGGGCTTACAATGAGCAGTTCTTC. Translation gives CASSSQLAGAYNEQFF. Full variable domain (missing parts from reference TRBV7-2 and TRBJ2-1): GAGVSQSPSNKVTEKGKDVELRCDPISGHTALYWYRQSLGQGLEFLIYFQGNSAPDKSGLPSDRFSAERTGGSVSTLTIQRTQQEDSAVYLCASSSQLAGAYNEQFFGPGTRLTVL.

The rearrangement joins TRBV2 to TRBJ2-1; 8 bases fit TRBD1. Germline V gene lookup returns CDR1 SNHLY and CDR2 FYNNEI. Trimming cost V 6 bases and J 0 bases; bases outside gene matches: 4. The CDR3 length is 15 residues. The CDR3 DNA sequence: TGTGCCAGCAGCGCGGACAGGGACTCCTACAATGAGCAGTTCTTC. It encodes CASSADRDSYNEQFF.

As DNA, the CDR3 is TGCGCCAGCAGCTTGCTAGCGGGGAACACCGGGGAGCTGTTTTTT. It is translated as CASSLLAGNTGELFF. This rearrangement joins TRBV5-1 to TRBJ2-2, with 8 bases matching TRBD2. CDR1 and CDR2 (germline): SGHRS, YFSETQ. V lost 1 base and J lost 1; bases outside the gene matches: 0. CDR3 length: 15 residues.

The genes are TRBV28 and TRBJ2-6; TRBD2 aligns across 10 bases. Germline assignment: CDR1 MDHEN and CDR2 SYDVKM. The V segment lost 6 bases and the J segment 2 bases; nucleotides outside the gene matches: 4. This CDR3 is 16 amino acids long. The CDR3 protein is CASRASGSPGANVLTF. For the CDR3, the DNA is TGTGCCAGCAGGGCTAGCGGGAGTCCTGGGGCCAACGTCCTGACTTTC.

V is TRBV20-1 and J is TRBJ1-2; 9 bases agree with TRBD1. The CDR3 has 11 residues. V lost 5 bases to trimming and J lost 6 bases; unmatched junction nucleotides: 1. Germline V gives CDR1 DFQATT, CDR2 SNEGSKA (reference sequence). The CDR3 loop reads CSAWDRDGYTF. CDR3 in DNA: TGCAGTGCTTGGGACAGGGATGGCTACACCTTC.

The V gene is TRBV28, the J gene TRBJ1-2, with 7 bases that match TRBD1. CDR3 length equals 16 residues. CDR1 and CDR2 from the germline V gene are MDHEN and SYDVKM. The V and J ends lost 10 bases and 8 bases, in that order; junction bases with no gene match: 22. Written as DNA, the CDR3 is TGTGCCACCCAAAAGCGGGGGGTAGGGGGCGCTCAGGGCTACACCTTC. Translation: CATQKRGVGGAQGYTF.

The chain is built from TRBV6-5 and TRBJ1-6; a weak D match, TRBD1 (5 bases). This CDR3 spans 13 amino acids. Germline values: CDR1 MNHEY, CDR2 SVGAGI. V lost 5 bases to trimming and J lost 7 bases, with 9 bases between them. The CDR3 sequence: CASSRDLNSPLHF. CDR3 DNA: TGTGCCAGCAGTCGGGACTTAAATTCACCCCTCCACTTT.

CDR3 nucleotides: TGTGCCAGAAGCTTTTGGCAGGGGAGCAATCAGCCCCAGCATTTT. The encoded protein is CARSFWQGSNQPQHF. This chain uses TRBV7-5 with TRBJ1-5; TRBD1, the table's D call, was not compared with the DNA. TRBV7-5 constitutes a pseudogene. The CDR3 totals 15 residues.

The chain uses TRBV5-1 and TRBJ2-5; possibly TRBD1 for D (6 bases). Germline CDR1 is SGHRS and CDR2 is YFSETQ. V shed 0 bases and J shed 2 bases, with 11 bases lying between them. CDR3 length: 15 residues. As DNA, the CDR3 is TGCGCCAGCAGCTTGGAAACAGGGTTACAAGAGACCCAGTACTTC. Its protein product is CASSLETGLQETQYF.

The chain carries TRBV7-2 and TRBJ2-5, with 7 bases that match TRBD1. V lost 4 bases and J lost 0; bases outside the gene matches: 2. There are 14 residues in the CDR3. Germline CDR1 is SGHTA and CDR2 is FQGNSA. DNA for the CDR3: TGTGCCAGCAGCTCGACAGGGTACCAAGAGACCCAGTACTTC. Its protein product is CASSSTGYQETQYF. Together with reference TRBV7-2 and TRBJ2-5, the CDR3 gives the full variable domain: GAGVSQSPSNKVTEKGKDVELRCDPISGHTALYWYRQSLGQGLEFLIYFQGNSAPDKSGLPSDRFSAERTGGSVSTLTIQRTQQEDSAVYLCASSSTGYQETQYFGPGTRLLVL.